This T cell receptor (beta chain) was found in a study of CD8+CD57+ T cells in acquired aplastic anemia. Looking at the study overall: 3.2 ug was the average amount of DNA from sorted CD4+ and CD8+ cells.

CDR3 length: 14 residues. Germline assignment: CDR1 SGHVS and CDR2 FQNEAQ. Investigators profiled TCR beta VDJ and CDR3 from genomic DNA template. TCRdb re-called the reads with MiXCR, one entry per CDR3 protein. The sample records 250,000 to 300,000 distinct CDR3 sequences, under 65% being singletons. On this clonotype itself: What it recognizes is unknown. A clone one base away is much larger, so this may be a read error.

Study-level results: Patients and controls were found to share approximately 31 CD8+ CDR3 sequences.

Patients included in sequencing had previously demonstrated CD8+CD57+ cell expansion by flow cytometry. Each of the patients presented with severe acquired aplastic anemia. At blood sampling, none of the patients had yet received therapy. The material sequenced was sorted CD4+, CD8+, or CD8+CD57+ T cells (not recorded which) from PBMCs. The V gene is TRBV7-8, the J gene TRBJ1-1; D is undetermined. This clonotype originated in a human donor with aplastic anemia. Here the CDR3 DNA reads TGTGCCAGCAACTTAGTGTTCGGGAACACTGAAGCTTTCTTT. Amino acid sequence: CASNLVFGNTEAFF.